Below, 7 T cell receptor beta chains from the same sample are listed, as sequenced in a study of cytomegalovirus exposure and HLA in healthy donors. TCRdb's copy holds only in-frame clones and misses some; the assay was immunoSEQ multiplex PCR. The sample holds about 140,000 clones; less than 90% are singletons and the top ten take just under 3%. The sequenced sample consisted of PBMCs. These receptors were collected from a man between 18 and 29 years old in good health and CMV-seronegative.

This clone appeared a few times. The V and J genes are TRBV4-2 and TRBJ2-7; D is possibly TRBD1 (5 bases). The length of the CDR3 is 16 residues. Trimming shortened V by 2 bases and J by 3 bases, and 17 bases separated the two germline ends. Looked up from germline, CDR1 is LGHNA and CDR2 is YNFKEQ. CDR3 in DNA: TGTGCCAGCAGCCAAATCGACAGCCAATCCAACTACGAGCAGTACTTC. It encodes CASSQIDSQSNYEQYF.

V gene TRBV6-6 combines with J gene TRBJ2-7, with D tentatively TRBD1 (6 bases). The CDR3 loop spans 14 amino acids. The germline V gene has CDR1 MNHNY and CDR2 SVGAGI (reference sequence). With 4 bases removed from V and 0 bases from J, the gap between germline ends came to 10 bases. In nucleotides, the CDR3 is TGTGCCAGCAGTTTTAGGGGGAGCTCCTACGAGCAGTACTTC. This encodes CASSFRGSSYEQYF.

V and J are TRBV7-8 and TRBJ2-3, with D tentatively TRBD1 (6 bases). Germline V gives CDR1 SGHVS, CDR2 FQNEAQ. CDR3 length: 17 amino acids. V lost 3 bases and J 2 bases, leaving 18 bases between the germline ends. CDR3 sequence (DNA): TGTGCCAGCAGCTTTCGACAGGTCTTTAGGATCACAGATACGCAGTATTTT. Translated, it gives CASSFRQVFRITDTQYF.

This chain uses TRBV5-1 with TRBJ2-5, with D perhaps matching TRBD1 (6 bases). This CDR3 has 15 amino acids. Germline CDR1 is SGHRS and CDR2 is YFSETQ. With 0 bases removed from V and 4 bases from J, the gap between germline ends came to 13 bases. CDR3 loop: CASSLAQGNVETQYF. The CDR3 DNA reads as TGCGCCAGCAGCTTGGCCCAGGGGAATGTAGAGACCCAGTACTTC.

This chain links TRBV7-6 with TRBJ2-7; 10 positions agree with TRBD2. The CDR3 loop spans 17 amino acids. V gave up 5 bases and J gave up 2 bases; unmatched junction bases: 12. Germline values: CDR1 SGHVS, CDR2 FNYEAQ. CDR3 DNA sequence: TGTGCCAGCAGCGCAGGGGCGGGGACTAGCGAGGCCTACGAGCAGTACTTC. Translation gives CASSAGAGTSEAYEQYF. Based on the CDR3 plus reference TRBV7-6 and TRBJ2-7, the full variable domain is GAGVSQSPRYKVTKRGQDVALRCDPISGHVSLYWYRQALGQGPEFLTYFNYEAQQDKSGLPNDRFSAERPEGSISTLTIQRTEQRDSAMYRCASSAGAGTSEAYEQYFGPGTRLTVT.

This rearrangement joins TRBV6-1 to TRBJ1-2, with a weak D call TRBD1 (5 bases). V was shortened by 3 bases and J by 6 bases, with 14 bases between the two germline ends. Germline values: CDR1 MNHNS, CDR2 SASEGT. The CDR3 contains 14 residues. CDR3 nucleotides: TGTGCCAGCAGTGAGGATGGGGGGGAGAATGGCTACACCTTC. It is translated as CASSEDGGENGYTF.

This clone has a count of ten or more. The chain uses TRBV6-1 and TRBJ2-1, with 7 bases aligning to TRBD1. V trimming: 2 bases; J trimming: 2 bases; junction bases outside the gene matches: 3. CDR1 and CDR2 from the germline V gene are MNHNS and SASEGT. CDR3 length: 15 residues. The CDR3: CASSETTGTYNEQFF. The CDR3 bases are TGTGCCAGCAGTGAAACGACAGGGACCTACAATGAGCAGTTCTTC.